The TCR beta chain under discussion was sequenced for a study of cytomegalovirus exposure and HLA in healthy donors. Donors came from a validation cohort of approximately 110 subjects, distinct from the first 666-subject cohort. Study results and limitations: It was reportedly the case that the classifier diagnosed cytomegalovirus status with high specificity and sensitivity. The tendency of first-cohort TCR clusters to co-occur in the 90 to 150 validation repertoires was the finding of a later analysis. The authors listed approximately 150 TCR beta chains as cytomegalovirus-associated.

Assay used: immunoSEQ multiplex PCR; TCRdb lists only in-frame clones, some missing. Seen here are some 250,000 clones, about 92% observed once, and the top ten hold around 3.1%. For this clone: Its specificity is unknown.

The CDR3 has 14 amino acids. Trimming cost V 1 base and J 2 bases, with 7 bases left between them. The V gene's germline CDR1 is LGHNA and CDR2 YSLEER. The sequenced material came from PBMCs. V usage is TRBV4-3 and J usage is TRBJ2-3; D gene uncertain. The source of this sequence is a woman aged 30 to 39 in good health and CMV-seronegative. The CDR3 loop reads CASSQGVVTDTQYF. The DNA for the CDR3 is TGCGCCAGCAGCCAAGGGGTAGTCACAGATACGCAGTATTTT.